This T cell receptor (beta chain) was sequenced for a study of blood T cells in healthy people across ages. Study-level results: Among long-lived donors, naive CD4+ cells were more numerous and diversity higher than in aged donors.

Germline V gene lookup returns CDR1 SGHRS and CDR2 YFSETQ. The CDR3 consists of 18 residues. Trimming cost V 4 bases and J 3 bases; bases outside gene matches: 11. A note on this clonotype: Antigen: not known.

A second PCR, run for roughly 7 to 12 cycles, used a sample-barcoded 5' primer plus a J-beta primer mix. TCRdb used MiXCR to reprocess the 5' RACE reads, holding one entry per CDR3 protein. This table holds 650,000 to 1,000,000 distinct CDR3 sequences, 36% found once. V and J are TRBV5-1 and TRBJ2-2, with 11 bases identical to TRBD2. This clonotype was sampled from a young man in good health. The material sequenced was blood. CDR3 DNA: TGCGCCAGCAGCCGGGACATGACTAGCGGGACCGACACCGGGGAGCTGTTTTTT. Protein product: CASSRDMTSGTDTGELFF.